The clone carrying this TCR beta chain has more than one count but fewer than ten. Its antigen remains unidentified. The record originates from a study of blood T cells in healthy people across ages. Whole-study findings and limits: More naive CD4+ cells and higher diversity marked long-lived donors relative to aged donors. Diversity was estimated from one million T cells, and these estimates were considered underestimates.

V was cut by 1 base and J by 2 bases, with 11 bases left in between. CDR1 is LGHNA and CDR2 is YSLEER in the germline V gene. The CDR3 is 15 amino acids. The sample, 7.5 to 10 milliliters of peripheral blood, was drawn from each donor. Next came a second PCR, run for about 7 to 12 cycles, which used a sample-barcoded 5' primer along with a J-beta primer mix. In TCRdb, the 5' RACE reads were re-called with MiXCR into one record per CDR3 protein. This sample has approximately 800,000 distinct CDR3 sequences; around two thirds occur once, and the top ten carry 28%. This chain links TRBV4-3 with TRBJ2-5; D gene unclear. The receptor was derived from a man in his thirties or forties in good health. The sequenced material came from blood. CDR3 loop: CASSQVPWNQETQYF. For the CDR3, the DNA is TGCGCCAGCAGCCAAGTCCCATGGAATCAAGAGACCCAGTACTTC.